This T cell receptor beta chain was observed in a study of blood T cell repertoires in COVID-19. Study-wide background: COVID-19 samples, acute and convalescent, were from the United States, Italy and Spain. PBMCs, B-cell-depleted T cells, or T cells were the source of the cDNA or gDNA that made up the material.

As handled by the study authors: It was from reference gene primer amplification that nucleated cell counts were estimated. TCRdb's copy holds only in-frame clones and misses some; the assay was immunoSEQ multiplex PCR. D and trimming were read from the DNA, whereas the V and J calls and clone size are those reported in that table. The table shows about 120,000 clones, with about nine tenths occurring only once. V shed 3 bases and J 0 bases; nucleotides not matched to a gene: 0. This CDR3 spans 14 amino acids. Germline CDR1 and CDR2: MNHEY and SMNVEV (reference sequence). In its sample, this clone was seen a few times.

This sequence originates from a human donor in a cohort sampled during active COVID-19. The sample consisted of peripheral blood. The chain recombines TRBV27 with TRBJ2-3; 7 bases are shared with TRBD1. The CDR3 sequence is CASSLGQSTDTQYF. Written as DNA, the CDR3 is TGTGCCAGCAGTTTGGGACAGAGCACAGATACGCAGTATTTT.